Reported below is one TCR beta chain. Its specificity is not known. CDR1 and CDR2 (germline): SGHDT, YYEEEE. Between the trimmed V and J ends, which lost 1 base and 4 bases, there was a span of 14 bases. This CDR3 contains 15 residues. This entry comes from a study of cytomegalovirus exposure and HLA in healthy donors. The PCR made use of 60 Vbeta and 13 Jbeta primers. Profiled with immunoSEQ multiplex PCR; TCRdb holds only in-frame clones, not every one. The sample lists about 84,000 clones, about 77% occurring once. General observations from the study: The study assumed roughly uniform donor sequencing depth for presence/absence analyses. Several of the most significant clusters appeared linked to common viral pathogens, based on a later analysis. The investigators catalogued 164 TCR beta chains as cytomegalovirus-associated.

The sequence derives from a male donor in good health and CMV-seropositive. Sequences were obtained from PBMCs. The V gene is TRBV5-6, the J gene TRBJ1-2, with D perhaps matching TRBD1 (5 bases). DNA of the CDR3: TGTGCCAGCAGCTTGTCGTTCGACAGTCTCTATGGCTACACCTTC. It is translated as CASSLSFDSLYGYTF.